This T cell receptor (beta chain) was documented in a study of blood T cell repertoires in COVID-19. Overall study: T cells, B-cell-depleted T cells, or PBMCs provided the cDNA or gDNA that served as material.

As originally analysed: Amplification with reference gene primers provided the estimates of nucleated cell counts. The assay was immunoSEQ multiplex PCR, and TCRdb's table has in-frame clones only and misses some. From that table come the V and J calls and clone size; the DNA was used to work out D and trimming. The profile shows fewer than 80,000 clones, roughly 82% of them singletons. Trimming stripped 1 base from V and 2 bases from J, with 6 bases between. The CDR3 runs to 13 residues. Germline V gene sequence: CDR1 GTSNPN, CDR2 SVGIG (reference sequence). The TCR comes from a human donor in a cohort sampled during active COVID-19. The specimen sequenced was peripheral blood. The chain couples TRBV30 to TRBJ1-5; D gene ambiguous. The CDR3 protein is CAWSGGGNQPQHF. The CDR3 DNA is TGTGCCTGGAGTGGTGGAGGCAATCAGCCCCAGCATTTT.